The source of this TCR beta chain is a study of blood T cell repertoires in COVID-19 (dated by TCRdb to the early 2020s). Describing the broader study: Samples covering the acute and convalescent phases of COVID-19 were provided by collaborators in the United States, Italy and Spain. Where available, HLA class I and class II types were obtained from metadata supplied by the sample provider rather than from assay-based typing. Deeply sampled blood TCRbeta repertoires from subjects exposed to, actively infected with, or recovered from COVID-19 were included in the dataset. A freely available public database, intended as a resource for researchers studying the immune response to SARS-CoV-2, is where the repertoires were released. A de-identified subject ID, COVID-19 status, age in years and sex were almost always included in the sample metadata. The prospective study material was composed of cDNA or gDNA derived from T cells, B-cell-depleted T cells, or PBMCs. Samples came from the ongoing ImmuneRACE study (first 160 participants) plus 1,254 subjects from 6 global collaborators.

From V the trimming removes 5 bases and from J it removes 6 bases, while the gene matches leave 9 bases of the junction unaccounted for. From its cysteine to its phenylalanine, the CDR3 spans 15 amino acids. Only the CDR3 region is kept as DNA, spanning 45 bases read in frame from base 1. CDR1 and CDR2 (SNHLY, FYNNEI) derive from the germline V gene. The immunoSEQ Assay, a bias-controlled multiplex PCR, was used to amplify TCRbeta CDR3 regions from genomic DNA. The study's own analysis went as follows. The number of nucleated cells in each sample was estimated from the amplification of reference gene primers within the assay. To quantify the absolute abundance of each unique TCRbeta CDR3 rearrangement, sequence reads were collapsed and filtered. Productive Simpson clonality was computed per sample as the square root of Simpson's diversity index over productive rearrangements. TCRdb re-hosts the immuneACCESS table, in-frame sequences only. Its copies lack some clones; in the studies checked, an unresolved V gene accounts for under half of them, and the cause for the rest is not known. V and J calls and clone size come straight from that table; D and trimming were deduced from the DNA. This sample gives about 350,000 clones in total; more than 70% of them show up just once. Clones ranked in the top ten supply 3.9% of the sample.

Points on this clone: It lacks a known antigen. No base quality values were provided; no much bigger clone lies one nucleotide off.

Here is what the overall study found, with its caveats: The amount of clinical and demographic metadata varied by source and participant and was provided uncurated.

In Seattle, one collaborating source enrolled patients while the infection was active and tracked those patients longitudinally over the course of disease. Each collaborating institution followed its own protocols to collect whole blood in K2EDTA tubes. For TCRbeta analysis, collaborators shipped samples as frozen whole blood, isolated PBMCs, or DNA extracted from either of those sample types. The chain joins TRBV2 to TRBJ2-2; 7 junctional bases match TRBD1. Sequencing was done on a sample of peripheral blood. The sequence derives from a woman aged 60-75 years with COVID-19, enrolled during active disease. CDR3 loop: CASSTSWQGAGELFF. The nucleotide sequence reads as follows: TGTGCCAGCAGTACTTCCTGGCAGGGGGCCGGGGAGCTGTTTTTT.